The 27 T cell receptor beta chains below were found in one sample sequenced in a study of vaccination effects on CD4 cells after COVID-19. Their antigens remain unidentified. Under the ViraFEST assay, PBMC were stimulated with viral peptide pools so that antigen-specific CD4+ T cells expanded. Sequencing was performed afterwards. The authors isolated CD4+ T cells after 9 to 10 days of culture. Nucleocapsid antibodies stayed negative before and after vaccination, showing no earlier SARS-CoV-2 infection. Only in-frame clones appear in the TCRdb table, and some are missing; sequencing was by immunoSEQ multiplex PCR. Among around 35,000 clones listed, roughly 62% were seen once. The sample was CD4+ T cells from PBMCs cultured with HCoV-OC43 spike peptides, taken before COVID-19 vaccination. Subset described: HCoV-OC43 spike overlapping peptide pool stimulation. The receptor source for this set is a human donor who received a COVID-19 vaccine.

The table lists this clone with a few counts. This sequence joins TRBV5-8 and TRBJ1-5, with 9 bases fitting TRBD1. The J segment lost 2 bases and the V segment lost 4 bases, leaving 10 bases of the junction unmatched. Germline V gene lookup returns CDR1 SGHTS and CDR2 YDEGEE. This CDR3 is 17 amino acids long. CDR3 loop: CASSRRTGAGGNQPQHF. CDR3 sequence (DNA): TGTGCCAGCAGCAGGCGGACAGGGGCGGGAGGCAATCAGCCCCAGCATTTT.

This chain links TRBV7-9 with TRBJ2-7; D gene unclear. CDR1 and CDR2 from the germline V gene are SEHNR and FQNEAQ (reference sequence). The CDR3 loop spans 12 amino acids. Trimming took off 3 bases at V and 2 bases at J, with 5 bases between the two ends. CDR3 nucleotide sequence: TGTGCCAGCAGCTTCGGACCCTACGAGCAGTACTTC. Its translation: CASSFGPYEQYF. The whole variable domain, filled in from reference TRBV7-9 and TRBJ2-7, reads DTGVSQNPRHKITKRGQNVTFRCDPISEHNRLYWYRQTLGQGPEFLTYFQNEAQLEKSRLLSDRFSAERPKGSFSTLEIQRTEQGDSAMYLCASSFGPYEQYFGPGTRLTVT.

The rearrangement uses TRBV29-1 and TRBJ2-7, with a possible D match to TRBD2 (7 bases). Trimming removed 5 bases at V and 7 bases at J, with 15 bases between. CDR1 and CDR2 from the germline V gene are SQVTM and ANQGSEA. CDR3 size: 12 residues. The CDR3 sequence: CSVLSGGREQYF. For the CDR3, the DNA is TGCAGCGTTCTATCCGGGGGGCGGGAGCAGTACTTC.

This clone was seen only once. This chain joins TRBV19 and TRBJ2-7; TRBD2 might be the D (5 bases). There are 14 residues in the CDR3. CDR1 and CDR2 from the germline V gene are LNHDA and SQIVND (reference sequence). The germline V and J ends were trimmed by 5 bases and 6 bases, with 17 bases remaining between them. CDR3 bases: TGTGCCAGTAGTCATGGACTCCCAGAGGGCGAGCAGTACTTC. Encoded protein: CASSHGLPEGEQYF.

The chain uses TRBV5-6 and TRBJ2-2; D unresolved. The CDR3 extends over 14 amino acids. Per the germline V gene, CDR1 is SGHDT and CDR2 is YYEEEE. V was shortened by 4 bases and J by 4 bases, with 11 bases between the two germline ends. Here the CDR3 DNA reads TGTGCCAGCAGCCGTGGACGGCCCACCGGGGAGCTGTTTTTT. This encodes CASSRGRPTGELFF.

The CDR3 DNA reads as TGTGCCAGCAGTGCTAATGGGGGCGGCCTCCATTCACCCCTCCACTTT. Its translation is CASSANGGGLHSPLHF. The rearrangement joins TRBV2 to TRBJ1-6; TRBD1 might be the D (6 bases). Trimming took off 4 bases at V and 8 bases at J, with 18 bases between the two ends. This CDR3 is 16 amino acids long. Germline V gene sequence: CDR1 SNHLY, CDR2 FYNNEI. Using reference TRBV2 and TRBJ1-6 for the parts outside the CDR3, the full variable domain is EPEVTQTPSHQVTQMGQEVILRCVPISNHLYFYWYRQILGQKVEFLVSFYNNEISEKSEIFDDQFSVERPDGSNFTLKIRSTKLEDSAMYFCASSANGGGLHSPLHFGNGTRLTVT.

The rearrangement links TRBV10-3 to TRBJ2-5; 8 bases line up with TRBD1. This CDR3 comprises 15 residues. From germline, CDR1 is ENHRY and CDR2 SYGVKD. V shed 4 bases, J shed 4 bases, and the junction held 8 bases outside the gene matches. Here the CDR3 DNA reads TGTGCCATCAGTGTCGGGACAGGCCCGGGAGAGACCCAGTACTTC. This gives the protein CAISVGTGPGETQYF.

The chain is built from TRBV3-1 (or the pseudogene TRBV3-2) and TRBJ1-4; weak D call: TRBD1 (5 bases). This CDR3 comprises 16 residues. Germline V gene data show CDR1 as LGHDT and CDR2 as YNNKEL (reference sequence). Trimming cost V 5 bases and J 3 bases, with 16 bases left between them. CDR3: CASSGGPSAANEKLFF. CDR3 sequence (DNA): TGTGCCAGCAGCGGGGGACCCTCTGCGGCTAATGAAAAACTGTTTTTT.

This clone was found many times. The rearrangement joins TRBV5-1 to TRBJ1-2; TRBD1 matches 7 bases. The CDR3 sequence is 18 residues long. Trimming at V came to 4 bases and at J to 1 base, leaving 16 bases not matched to a gene. The V gene's germline CDR1 is SGHRS and CDR2 YFSETQ. CDR3 nucleotide sequence: TGCGCCAGCAGCGAACCCGGGACAGCCGTCCGAAGTAACTATGGCTACACCTTC. Translated, it gives CASSEPGTAVRSNYGYTF.

The chain has TRBV6-5 and TRBJ1-2; possibly TRBD1 for D (5 bases). The CDR3 has 15 residues. From germline, CDR1 is MNHEY and CDR2 SVGAGI. Trimming cost V 7 bases and J 1 base, with 16 bases left between them. CDR3 DNA: TGTGCCAGCATTATGGGGGGAGGGAATAACTATGGCTACACCTTC. Translated, it gives CASIMGGGNNYGYTF.

The chain is built from TRBV30 and TRBJ2-1, with TRBD1 matching over 11 bases. The CDR3 runs 15 residues. Germline CDR1 and CDR2: GTSNPN and SVGIG (reference sequence). The trim removed 3 bases at V and 0 bases at J, leaving 1 base unmatched. CDR3 sequence (DNA): TGTGCCTGGAGCGGGACAGGGGGCTCCTACAATGAGCAGTTCTTC. As protein: CAWSGTGGSYNEQFF.

This sequence joins TRBV24-1 and TRBJ2-3; 8 bases line up with TRBD2. The ends lost 8 bases at V and 3 bases at J; junction bases unmatched: 3. The V gene's germline CDR1 is KGHDR and CDR2 SFDVKD. The CDR3 extends over 13 amino acids. The CDR3 DNA reads TGTGCCACCATGAAGCGGGGGACAGATACGCAGTATTTT. This gives the protein CATMKRGTDTQYF.

This chain uses TRBV2 with TRBJ2-3, with TRBD2 matching 14 bases. The V and J ends lost 8 bases and 2 bases, in that order; junction bases with no gene match: 6. The CDR3 extends over 16 amino acids. Looked up from germline, CDR1 is SNHLY and CDR2 is FYNNEI. In DNA, the CDR3 is TGTGCCAGCGGACTAGCGGGAGGCCAATTCACAGATACGCAGTATTTT. As protein: CASGLAGGQFTDTQYF. Supplemented by reference TRBV2 and TRBJ2-3, the full variable domain reads EPEVTQTPSHQVTQMGQEVILRCVPISNHLYFYWYRQILGQKVEFLVSFYNNEISEKSEIFDDQFSVERPDGSNFTLKIRSTKLEDSAMYFCASGLAGGQFTDTQYFGPGTRLTVL.

The chain couples TRBV7-7 to TRBJ2-3; D might be TRBD2 (6 bases). The V gene lost 5 bases and the J gene lost 0 bases, with 15 bases spanning the gap. In germline, CDR1 is SSHAT, CDR2 FNYEAQ (reference sequence). The CDR3 is made up of 16 amino acids. CDR3 amino acids: CASSPGSSGSTDTQYF. The CDR3, as DNA: TGTGCCAGCAGCCCCGGGTCCAGCGGGAGCACAGATACGCAGTATTTT.

A few counts support this clone. The CDR3: CASSGGFMATNEKLFF. Here the CDR3 DNA reads TGTGCCAGTAGTGGGGGTTTCATGGCAACTAATGAAAAACTGTTTTTT. The chain employs TRBV19 and TRBJ1-4; D is perhaps TRBD1 (5 bases). Germline-derived CDR1 and CDR2 are LNHDA and SQIVND (reference sequence). V was pared by 5 bases and J by 0 bases, with 13 bases between. The CDR3 is 16 residues long.

This clone has a single count. This sequence joins TRBV12-3 or TRBV12-4 and TRBJ2-5; weak D call: TRBD2 (6 bases). V was clipped by 3 bases and J by 2 bases, with 7 bases between them. CDR3 size: 13 residues. This CDR3 is CASSFAGQETQYF. The DNA for the CDR3 is TGTGCCAGCAGTTTCGCGGGACAAGAGACCCAGTACTTC.

The table lists this clone with a few counts. The CDR3 DNA follows: TGTGCCAGCAGCGTAGGAGGACAGCTCTCTAACTATGGCTACACCTTC. Its translation is CASSVGGQLSNYGYTF. This sequence joins TRBV9 and TRBJ1-2; tentative D call: TRBD1 (6 bases). This CDR3 has 16 amino acids. Germline V gene lookup returns CDR1 SGDLS and CDR2 YYNGEE. V lost 0 bases and J 0 bases, leaving 12 bases between the germline ends.

The chain joins TRBV4-2 to TRBJ2-3, with TRBD2 matching 9 bases. V was clipped by 4 bases and J by 0 bases; unmatched bases: 5. CDR1 is LGHNA and CDR2 is YNFKEQ in the germline V gene. This CDR3 is 16 amino acids long. This CDR3 is CASSPTSGTSTDTQYF. The CDR3 nucleotides read TGTGCCAGCAGCCCGACTAGCGGCACTAGCACAGATACGCAGTATTTT.

This chain connects TRBV6-5 to TRBJ2-6; D is ambiguous. The CDR3 consists of 15 residues. V lost 8 bases and J lost 0, with 11 bases in between. The germline V gene encodes CDR1 MNHEY and CDR2 SVGAGI. This CDR3 is CASFPGHSGANVLTF. As DNA, the CDR3 is TGTGCCAGCTTCCCCGGTCACTCTGGGGCCAACGTCCTGACTTTC.

The V call is TRBV19, the J call TRBJ1-2, with a tentative D call TRBD1 (6 bases). Trimming stripped 6 bases from V and 3 bases from J, with 11 bases between. The CDR3 totals 13 residues. The germline CDR1 and CDR2 sequences are LNHDA and SQIVND (reference sequence). In DNA, the CDR3 is TGTGCCAGTAGAAGGGAGGGGGACTATGGCTACACCTTC. Translation gives CASRREGDYGYTF.

This clone was found a few times. The chain combines TRBV27 with TRBJ1-1; a weak D match, TRBD1 (5 bases). Trimming shortened V by 2 bases and J by 0 bases, and 7 bases separated the two germline ends. CDR1 and CDR2 (germline): MNHEY, SMNVEV (reference sequence). This CDR3 contains 14 residues. DNA of the CDR3: TGTGCCAGCAGTTTAACAGGCATGAACACTGAAGCTTTCTTT. Amino acids: CASSLTGMNTEAFF.

This chain uses TRBV6-5 with TRBJ1-1; 7 bases align to TRBD1. This CDR3 comprises 14 residues. After removal of 6 bases from V and 2 bases from J, the junction contained 6 bases not matched to a gene. The germline CDR1 and CDR2 sequences are MNHEY and SVGAGI. Here the CDR3 reads CASRMDRTNTEAFF. The DNA of the CDR3 is TGTGCCAGCAGGATGGACAGGACAAACACTGAAGCTTTCTTT.

The J gene is TRBJ2-1, the V gene TRBV29-1; the match to TRBD2 covers 12 bases. V trimming: 4 bases; J trimming: 6 bases; junction bases outside the gene matches: 4. The CDR3 runs 14 residues. Germline V gene sequence: CDR1 SQVTM, CDR2 ANQGSEA. The CDR3 loop reads CSVGLGLAGNEQFF. CDR3 DNA sequence: TGCAGCGTTGGACTGGGACTAGCGGGCAATGAGCAGTTCTTC.

The chain links TRBV30 to TRBJ2-7, with D uncertain. The germline V gene encodes CDR1 GTSNPN and CDR2 SVGIG (reference sequence). The ends were cut back, 1 base at V and 6 bases at J, with 19 bases in the middle. The CDR3 has 15 residues. The DNA for the CDR3 is TGTGCCTGGAGTGCAGCAAGGACCCTGGAAGTCGAGCAGTACTTC. Residues: CAWSAARTLEVEQYF.

This chain connects TRBV4-1 to TRBJ2-7, with 7 bases that match TRBD2. The CDR3 spans 15 residues. Germline V gene sequence: CDR1 MGHRA, CDR2 YSYEKL. V shed 1 base, J shed 6 bases, and the junction held 9 bases outside the gene matches. CDR3 nucleotide sequence: TGCGCCAGCAGCCAAGTCGCACCCCGGACTAGCGAGCAGTACTTC. As protein: CASSQVAPRTSEQYF.

This rearrangement joins TRBV9 to TRBJ2-5; unclear D gene. The CDR3 is 13 residues long. The V gene's germline CDR1 is SGDLS and CDR2 YYNGEE. The V end lost 0 bases, the J end lost 3 bases, and 6 bases lay between the germline ends. CDR3 in amino acids: CASSVAHKETQYF. In DNA form, the CDR3 reads TGTGCCAGCAGCGTAGCGCATAAAGAGACCCAGTACTTC.

The V and J genes are TRBV6-6 and TRBJ2-1; D ambiguous. Germline-derived CDR1 and CDR2 are MNHNY and SVGAGI (reference sequence). The CDR3 length is 11 residues. CDR3 bases: TGTGGCACCGCCTCCTACAATGAGCAGTTCTTC. It codes for CGTASYNEQFF.